The 26 T cell receptor beta chains reported below all come from one sample, sequenced in a study of OX40 agonist ivuxolimab in advanced cancers. Profiled with immunoSEQ multiplex PCR; TCRdb holds only in-frame clones, not every one. The top ten hold about 0.78% of the sample, which has roughly 70,000 clones, 80% to 90% seen once. The material sequenced was CD4+ or CD8+ T cells sorted from blood, taken in a trial of the OX40 agonist ivuxolimab. The receptors shown here come from an adult with an advanced solid tumor such as melanoma, head and neck, liver or kidney cancer.

The CDR3 DNA reads as TGTGCCAGCAGCTTAGATAGATTCGGGGAGCAGTACTTC. Its translation is CASSLDRFGEQYF. This chain joins TRBV11-3 and TRBJ2-7; D unclear. The germline gives CDR1 SGHNT, CDR2 YENEEA. This CDR3 has 13 amino acids. Trimming removed 0 bases from V and 7 bases from J, with 10 bases in between. Variable domain in full (rest from reference TRBV11-3 and TRBJ2-7): EAGVVQSPRYKIIEKKQPVAFWCNPISGHNTLYWYLQNLGQGPELLIRYENEEAVDDSQLPKDRFSAERLKGVDSTLKIQPAELGDSAVYLCASSLDRFGEQYFGPGTRLTVT.

V is TRBV7-9 and J is TRBJ1-4; TRBD1 matches at 9 bases. V trimming: 4 bases; J trimming: 8 bases; junction bases outside the gene matches: 17. CDR3 length equals 18 residues. Germline CDR1 reads SEHNR; CDR2 reads FQNEAQ (reference sequence). DNA for the CDR3: TGTGCCAGCAGCTCTCCGTCCCGGGACAGGGTCCGGGAGGAAAAACTGTTTTTT. This codes for CASSSPSRDRVREEKLFF.

This CDR3 is CASSLVGTENSPLHF. The CDR3 nucleotides are TGTGCCAGCAGCTTGGTAGGGACGGAGAATTCACCCCTCCACTTT. V gene TRBV5-4 combines with J gene TRBJ1-6; D is possibly TRBD1 (5 bases). The CDR3 has 15 residues. Trimming left V 0 bases short and J 7 bases short, with 11 bases between. Germline V gene data show CDR1 as SGHNT and CDR2 as YYREEE (reference sequence).

The rearrangement uses TRBV6-6 and TRBJ2-5, with D possibly being TRBD2 (5 bases). The CDR3 has 16 amino acids. With 0 bases removed from V and 2 bases from J, the gap between germline ends came to 13 bases. From germline, CDR1 is MNHNY and CDR2 SVGAGI (reference sequence). DNA of the CDR3: TGTGCCAGCAGTTACTCGGGTCTCAGGAGGCAAGAGACCCAGTACTTC. Translating gives CASSYSGLRRQETQYF.

V gene TRBV11-3 combines with J gene TRBJ2-6, with D perhaps TRBD1 (6 bases). Germline assignment: CDR1 SGHNT and CDR2 YENEEA. V lost 5 bases and J lost 1, with 9 bases in between. This CDR3 contains 15 residues. The CDR3 spells CASSPQGSGANVLTF. CDR3 in DNA: TGTGCCAGCAGCCCTCAGGGGTCTGGGGCCAACGTCCTGACTTTC.

This chain links TRBV5-1 with TRBJ2-2, with D possibly matching TRBD2 (6 bases). CDR1 SGHRS and CDR2 YFSETQ come from the germline V gene. This CDR3 has 17 residues. The V and J ends lost 3 bases and 0 bases respectively, with 15 bases between them. The CDR3 region is CASSSFPGLSNTGELFF. The CDR3 nucleotides read TGCGCCAGCAGCTCCTTCCCGGGACTTTCGAACACCGGGGAGCTGTTTTTT.

This clone came up once. The genes are TRBV14 and TRBJ1-1, with unresolved D. The germline V gene encodes CDR1 SGHDN and CDR2 FVKESK. The CDR3 contains 16 residues. Deletions cut 0 bases from V and 0 bases from J, with 11 bases between. The CDR3 protein is CASSQDTDWMNTEAFF. The CDR3 nucleotides read TGTGCCAGCAGCCAAGATACGGACTGGATGAACACTGAAGCTTTCTTT.

The V gene is TRBV6-6, the J gene TRBJ2-5; D assignment may be TRBD1 or TRBD2 (5 bases each). The V end lost 10 bases, the J end lost 4 bases, and 25 bases lay between the germline ends. The germline gives CDR1 MNHNY, CDR2 SVGAGI (reference sequence). This CDR3 is 16 amino acids long. The CDR3, as DNA: TGTGCCATCACTGACTATTCCGGCCCGCAGGGAGAGACCCAGTACTTC. Amino acid sequence: CAITDYSGPQGETQYF.

The rearrangement uses TRBV30 and TRBJ1-6; D is ambiguous. CDR1 and CDR2 (germline): GTSNPN, SVGIG (reference sequence). The CDR3 extends over 15 amino acids. The V end lost 3 bases, the J end lost 6 bases, and 15 bases lay between the germline ends. CDR3 protein: CAWSRDSAGNSPLHF. The CDR3, as DNA: TGTGCCTGGAGCCGGGATTCTGCGGGTAATTCACCCCTCCACTTT.

The chain combines TRBV27 with TRBJ2-7; D might be TRBD1 (6 bases). V lost 6 bases to trimming and J lost 2 bases, with 11 bases between them. CDR3 size: 13 residues. CDR1 and CDR2 from the germline V gene are MNHEY and SMNVEV (reference sequence). The CDR3 DNA sequence: TGTGCCAGCAGGACAGGAAACACCTACGAGCAGTACTTC. Its protein product is CASRTGNTYEQYF.

The chain recombines TRBV7-3 with TRBJ1-2; 9 nucleotides align to TRBD1. This CDR3 comprises 16 residues. The germline CDR1 and CDR2 sequences are SGHTA and FQGTGA. The junction had 13 bases not matched to a gene; V was cut back by 4 bases and J by 7 bases. CDR3 region: CASSSRTGAIGLGYTF. CDR3 in DNA: TGTGCCAGCAGCTCCCGGACAGGGGCAATTGGGCTTGGCTACACCTTC.

V is TRBV7-2 and J is TRBJ2-1, with 9 nucleotides matching TRBD2. After removal of 5 bases from V and 1 base from J, the junction contained 9 bases not matched to a gene. Germline CDR1 reads SGHTA; CDR2 reads FQGNSA. This CDR3 region has 17 residues. Written as DNA, the CDR3 is TGTGCCAGCAGCCATAGCGGGGGCCTCGGTTCCTACAATGAGCAGTTCTTC. Protein sequence: CASSHSGGLGSYNEQFF. Drawing the rest from reference TRBV7-2 and TRBJ2-1, the complete variable domain is GAGVSQSPSNKVTEKGKDVELRCDPISGHTALYWYRQSLGQGLEFLIYFQGNSAPDKSGLPSDRFSAERTGGSVSTLTIQRTQQEDSAVYLCASSHSGGLGSYNEQFFGPGTRLTVL.

Concerning this clone itself: The junction does not match germline at one end; this may be a read error. The genes are TRBV7-3 and TRBJ1-1; 7 bases agree with TRBD1. Germline V gene sequence: CDR1 SGHTA, CDR2 FQGTGA. The CDR3 contains 14 residues. The chain's CDR3 is CASSITGEGGEAFF. Written as DNA, the CDR3 is TGTGCCAGCAGCATAACAGGGGAGGGCGGTGAAGCTTTCTTT.

The V call is TRBV20-1, the J call TRBJ2-7, with no clear D. The CDR3 loop spans 11 amino acids. Germline loops: CDR1 DFQATT, CDR2 SNEGSKA (reference sequence). The V end lost 2 bases, the J end lost 3 bases, and 5 bases lay between the germline ends. CDR3 sequence: CSARPLYEQYF. Written as DNA, the CDR3 is TGCAGTGCTAGACCCCTCTACGAGCAGTACTTC.

The CDR3 nucleotides read TGTGCCAGCAGCCCCTTTCAGGGGAGGGTGAACACTGAAGCTTTCTTT. It specifies CASSPFQGRVNTEAFF. The chain has TRBV11-2 and TRBJ1-1, with D maybe TRBD1 (6 bases). Trimming stripped 5 bases from V and 0 bases from J, with 16 bases between. This CDR3 region has 16 residues. CDR1 is SGHAT and CDR2 is FQNNGV in the germline V gene.

This clone has a single count. This chain links TRBV29-1 with TRBJ2-7; the D is unclear. This CDR3 is 13 amino acids long. CDR1 and CDR2 from the germline V gene are SQVTM and ANQGSEA. The ends were cut back, 4 bases at V and 3 bases at J, with 13 bases in the middle. The CDR3 nucleotides are TGCAGCGTTGTCTCGAACACGAACTACGAGCAGTACTTC. Its translation: CSVVSNTNYEQYF.

The chain joins TRBV7-2 to TRBJ2-1, with D unresolved. The ends were cut back, 1 base at V and 3 bases at J, with 10 bases in the middle. The CDR3 loop spans 15 amino acids. The germline CDR1 and CDR2 sequences are SGHTA and FQGNSA. The CDR3 reads CASSLEATLYNEQFF. CDR3 DNA sequence: TGTGCCAGCAGCTTAGAAGCCACACTCTACAATGAGCAGTTCTTC.

The rearrangement links TRBV5-4 to TRBJ2-5; 7 positions agree with TRBD2. V gave up 5 bases and J gave up 1 base; unmatched junction bases: 14. Germline lookup yields CDR1 SGHNT and CDR2 YYREEE (reference sequence). The CDR3 totals 17 residues. The CDR3 sequence: CASSRRGRGDVQETQYF. CDR3 sequence (DNA): TGTGCCAGCAGTCGTCGTGGTCGGGGGGACGTCCAAGAGACCCAGTACTTC.

As to this clone: A junction end diverges from the germline sequence, so it may reflect a read error. The chain joins TRBV6-1 to TRBJ1-6; D uncertain. Looked up from germline, CDR1 is MNHNS and CDR2 is SASEGT. The CDR3 is 15 residues long. The CDR3 sequence: CASSLGLSDNSPLHF. The CDR3 DNA reads TGTGCCAGCAGCTTAGGGCTCTCCGATAATTCACCCCTCCACTTT.

Only one count was recorded for this clone. The chain has TRBV11-2 and TRBJ1-4, with a weak D call TRBD1 (6 bases). Trimming removed 1 base at V and 7 bases at J, with 13 bases between. The CDR3 covers 15 residues. Germline V gene lookup returns CDR1 SGHAT and CDR2 FQNNGV. CDR3 amino acids: CASSLVPGAGEKLFF. The CDR3 DNA sequence: TGTGCCAGCAGCTTAGTACCGGGGGCAGGTGAAAAACTGTTTTTT.

J is TRBJ1-6 and V is TRBV18; D remains unclear. Trimming took 3 bases from V and 10 from J, leaving 16 bases between them. The CDR3 length is 15 residues. Germline V gene sequence: CDR1 KGHSH, CDR2 LQKENI. CDR3 bases: TGTGCCAGCTCACCTCGAGGGCGCGGGAGCTCACCCCTCCACTTT. Translation gives CASSPRGRGSSPLHF. Complete variable domain (other parts from reference TRBV18 and TRBJ1-6): NAGVMQNPRHLVRRRGQEARLRCSPMKGHSHVYWYRQLPEEGLKFMVYLQKENIIDESGMPKERFSAEFPKEGPSILRIQQVVRGDSAAYFCASSPRGRGSSPLHFGNGTRLTVT.

This clone was recorded only once. This chain connects TRBV27 to TRBJ1-4; D gene uncertain. In germline, CDR1 is MNHEY, CDR2 SMNVEV (reference sequence). This CDR3 has 13 amino acids. V shed 7 bases and J shed 2 bases, with 8 bases lying between them. The CDR3 sequence is CASKGLTNEKLFF. Written as DNA, the CDR3 is TGTGCCAGCAAGGGTCTTACTAATGAAAAACTGTTTTTT.

This clone was counted once. The chain has TRBV6-1 and TRBJ1-2; TRBD1 is a possible D gene (5 bases). This CDR3 contains 14 residues. Germline V gives CDR1 MNHNS, CDR2 SASEGT. V shed 2 bases and J shed 0 bases, with 7 bases lying between them. CDR3 amino acids: CASSERGPNYGYTF. In nucleotides, the CDR3 is TGTGCCAGCAGTGAACGGGGCCCTAACTATGGCTACACCTTC.

V and J are TRBV6-6 and TRBJ2-7, with TRBD1 identical over 7 bases. The germline CDR1 and CDR2 sequences are MNHNY and SVGAGI (reference sequence). This CDR3 is 13 amino acids long. Trimming took 8 bases from V and 5 from J; bases not matched to a gene: 9. CDR3 protein: CASRSGQRNEQYF. The CDR3 nucleotides are TGTGCCAGCCGCTCGGGACAGAGGAACGAGCAGTACTTC.

This clone was seen a single time. The rearrangement uses TRBV7-2 and TRBJ2-2; TRBD2 matches at 12 bases. CDR1 and CDR2 from the germline V gene are SGHTA and FQGNSA. V was pared by 5 bases and J by 4 bases, with 5 bases of the junction left unmatched. This CDR3 comprises 16 residues. The CDR3 reads CASSRTSGGSTGELFF. CDR3 coding DNA: TGTGCCAGCAGCCGAACTAGCGGGGGGTCCACCGGGGAGCTGTTTTTT.

Here the CDR3 reads CASSLEGGGNQPQHF. CDR3 bases: TGTGCCAGCAGTTTAGAGGGGGGTGGCAATCAGCCCCAGCATTTT. This chain links TRBV27 with TRBJ1-5, with a possible D match to TRBD1 (6 bases). This CDR3 has 15 residues. V was shortened by 2 bases and J by 2 bases, with 10 bases between the two germline ends. The germline V gene has CDR1 MNHEY and CDR2 SMNVEV (reference sequence).